One sample yielded the 10 T cell receptor beta chains listed below, sequenced in a study of blood T cell repertoires in COVID-19. This table comes from immunoSEQ multiplex PCR, and its TCRdb copy is limited to in-frame clones, with some not included. The repertoire holds over 200,000 clones, with 70% to 90% as singletons. Material: peripheral blood. The source is a human donor in a cohort sampled during active COVID-19.

This chain links TRBV28 with TRBJ2-7; TRBD2 matches 7 bases. The CDR3 is made up of 17 amino acids. Looked up from germline, CDR1 is MDHEN and CDR2 is SYDVKM. Losses at the gene ends were 7 bases for V and 2 bases for J; bases not matched to a gene: 17. The CDR3 DNA is TGTGCCAGCACGTCCCGTAGAGCGGGGAATCTAGCCTACGAGCAGTACTTC. Its translation: CASTSRRAGNLAYEQYF.

The V call is TRBV6-1, the J call TRBJ2-7, with D possibly being TRBD1 (6 bases). The V gene's germline CDR1 is MNHNS and CDR2 SASEGT. Trimming cost V 0 bases and J 3 bases, with 12 bases left between them. CDR3 length: 15 residues. CDR3: CASSEALGGDYEQYF. CDR3 bases: TGTGCCAGCAGTGAAGCGCTAGGGGGTGACTACGAGCAGTACTTC.

The chain is built from TRBV14 and TRBJ1-2; D may be TRBD1 (5 bases). The CDR3 loop spans 15 amino acids. Germline V CDR1 and CDR2: SGHDN, FVKESK. The V end was cut by 0 bases, the J end by 4 bases, with 12 bases between. Here the CDR3 DNA reads TGTGCCAGCAGCCAAGAGGGGGGACTTGGCTATGGCTACACCTTC. It is translated as CASSQEGGLGYGYTF.

The chain employs TRBV9 and TRBJ2-1; 9 bases map to TRBD1. V shed 4 bases and J 8 bases; nucleotides not matched to a gene: 7. Per the germline V gene, CDR1 is SGDLS and CDR2 is YYNGEE. This CDR3 contains 14 residues. CDR3 amino acids: CASSIRDRADEQFF. The CDR3 region has the DNA TGTGCCAGCAGCATCCGGGACAGGGCTGATGAGCAGTTCTTC. The variable domain in full, completed from reference TRBV9 and TRBJ2-1, reads DSGVTQTPKHLITATGQRVTLRCSPRSGDLSVYWYQQSLDQGLQFLIQYYNGEERAKGNILERFSAQQFPDLHSELNLSSLELGDSALYFCASSIRDRADEQFFGPGTRLTVL.

The J gene is TRBJ1-6, the V gene TRBV7-2; D gene ambiguous. This CDR3 contains 15 residues. From germline, CDR1 is SGHTA and CDR2 FQGNSA. Trimming left V 0 bases short and J 8 bases short, with 11 bases between. The DNA of the CDR3 is TGTGCCAGCAGCTTAGCGTTTTGGTCGGATTCACCCCTCCACTTT. It translates to CASSLAFWSDSPLHF.

J is TRBJ1-6 and V is TRBV5-6; maybe TRBD1 (5 bases). This CDR3 is 14 amino acids long. V was clipped by 4 bases and J by 5 bases, with 10 bases between them. The germline gives CDR1 SGHDT, CDR2 YYEEEE. Here the CDR3 reads CASSATVNNSPLHF. The CDR3 DNA follows: TGTGCCAGCAGCGCGACAGTAAATAATTCACCCCTCCACTTT.

This clone has a single count. This chain links TRBV27 with TRBJ2-1, with 9 nucleotides matching TRBD2. The CDR3 runs to 15 residues. Per the germline V gene, CDR1 is MNHEY and CDR2 is SMNVEV (reference sequence). The V segment lost 6 bases and the J segment 2 bases; nucleotides outside the gene matches: 5. The CDR3 nucleotides are TGTGCCAGCAGGGTTAGCGGGGGAACCTACAATGAGCAGTTCTTC. The encoded protein is CASRVSGGTYNEQFF.

The chain recombines TRBV10-1 with TRBJ1-1; 9 positions agree with TRBD1. The V and J ends lost 5 bases and 5 bases, in that order; junction bases with no gene match: 3. Germline lookup yields CDR1 WNHNN and CDR2 SYGVQD (reference sequence). The CDR3 sequence is 13 residues long. The CDR3 bases are TGCGCCAGCAGTCGGGACAGGGTGACTGAAGCTTTCTTT. As protein: CASSRDRVTEAFF.

V gene TRBV19 combines with J gene TRBJ2-2; D is possibly TRBD1 (8 bases). The germline V and J ends were trimmed by 5 bases and 6 bases, with 16 bases remaining between them. This CDR3 comprises 15 residues. Germline V gene data show CDR1 as LNHDA and CDR2 as SQIVND (reference sequence). The CDR3 loop is CASSQDREGSGELFF. CDR3 DNA sequence: TGTGCCAGTAGTCAGGACAGGGAGGGTTCCGGGGAGCTGTTTTTT.

This chain joins TRBV25-1 and TRBJ1-1; D is perhaps TRBD1 (5 bases). The CDR3 totals 15 residues. Germline lookup yields CDR1 MGHDK and CDR2 SYGVNS. Trimming cost V 2 bases and J 1 base, with 11 bases left between them. CDR3 sequence (DNA): TGTGCCAGCAGTGAACGGGGGAGGGGGAACACTGAAGCTTTCTTT. Protein: CASSERGRGNTEAFF.